One sample yielded the 23 T cell receptor beta chains listed below, sequenced in a study of T cell responses to AZD1222 COVID-19 vaccine. Clones were read by immunoSEQ multiplex PCR, and TCRdb kept only the in-frame ones, dropping some. The table shows more than 95,000 clones, with about 88% occurring only once. The sequences come from peripheral blood, collected on day 0 of AZD1222 vaccination. These receptors came from an adult in good health.

V usage is TRBV7-2 and J usage is TRBJ1-1, with D unclear. Germline CDR1 and CDR2: SGHTA and FQGNSA. The CDR3 loop spans 13 amino acids. Trimming cost V 5 bases and J 2 bases, with 9 bases left between them. The CDR3 loop reads CASSLYSNTEAFF. CDR3 nucleotides: TGTGCCAGCAGCCTCTACAGTAACACTGAAGCTTTCTTT.

The V call is TRBV5-1, the J call TRBJ2-5, with D tentatively TRBD1 (6 bases). With 4 bases removed from V and 5 bases from J, the gap between germline ends came to 15 bases. The CDR3 runs to 14 residues. Looked up from germline, CDR1 is SGHRS and CDR2 is YFSETQ. For the CDR3, the DNA is TGCGCCAGCAGCGGGGGCCCCCCAAGTGAGACCCAGTACTTC. It yields the protein CASSGGPPSETQYF.

The chain employs TRBV13 and TRBJ1-1, with 7 bases lining up with TRBD1. The CDR3 is 14 residues long. The trim removed 4 bases at V and 7 bases at J, leaving 9 bases unmatched. The germline V gene encodes CDR1 PRHDT and CDR2 FYEKMQ (reference sequence). CDR3 sequence reads: CASSSIGDRVEAFF. The CDR3 nucleotides are TGTGCCAGCAGCTCTATCGGGGACAGAGTTGAAGCTTTCTTT.

The rearrangement joins TRBV4-2 to TRBJ2-1; a weak D match, TRBD1 (5 bases). V lost 0 bases and J 6 bases, leaving 9 bases between the germline ends. CDR1 LGHNA and CDR2 YNFKEQ come from the germline V gene. The CDR3 spans 14 residues. DNA of the CDR3: TGTGCCAGCAGCCAAGAGCCCACAGGCAATGAGCAGTTCTTC. It yields the protein CASSQEPTGNEQFF.

This clone was seen ten or more times. The gene calls are TRBV2 and TRBJ2-6; no clear D gene. Between the trimmed V and J ends, which lost 2 bases and 0 bases, there was a span of 5 bases. The CDR3 covers 15 residues. Germline V gene lookup returns CDR1 SNHLY and CDR2 FYNNEI. CDR3 in DNA: TGTGCCAGCAGTGAAAGTGTCTCTGGGGCCAACGTCCTGACTTTC. Translating it yields CASSESVSGANVLTF.

The chain carries TRBV6-4 and TRBJ1-5; 9 bases are a match to TRBD1. The CDR3 length is 18 residues. Germline trimming cut 10 bases from V and 3 bases from J; bases unmatched to any gene: 19. CDR1 and CDR2 from the germline V gene are MRHNA and SNTAGT. CDR3 sequence (DNA): TGTGCCACCAGAGATCCCGGGACAGGGAACAAGTACAATCAGCCCCAGCATTTT. Residues: CATRDPGTGNKYNQPQHF.

The V and J genes are TRBV7-6 and TRBJ1-2; D is unclear. Germline loops: CDR1 SGHVS, CDR2 FNYEAQ. V shed 1 base and J shed 4 bases, with 7 bases lying between them. The CDR3 is 13 amino acids. CDR3 region: CASSLVAGYGYTF. The CDR3 DNA is TGTGCCAGCAGCTTAGTGGCTGGCTATGGCTACACCTTC.

For this clone: Other DNA sequences in this specimen translate into the identical CDR3. The rearrangement links TRBV19 to TRBJ1-1; D not resolved. V gave up 6 bases and J gave up 2 bases, with 4 bases separating them. The CDR3 is 11 residues long. Looked up from germline, CDR1 is LNHDA and CDR2 is SQIVND (reference sequence). The CDR3 coding sequence is TGTGCCAGTAGGAGAAACACTGAAGCTTTCTTT. Protein: CASRRNTEAFF.

This chain uses TRBV7-2 with TRBJ1-2; D possibly corresponds to TRBD1 (5 bases). The CDR3 is 13 residues long. Per the germline V gene, CDR1 is SGHTA and CDR2 is FQGNSA. With 5 bases removed from V and 7 bases from J, the gap between germline ends came to 14 bases. CDR3 sequence (DNA): TGTGCCAGCAGCGTTATCAGGGCGTCTGGCTACACCTTC. Protein sequence: CASSVIRASGYTF.

The V gene is TRBV18, the J gene TRBJ1-4, with D unresolved. CDR3 length equals 16 residues. Germline CDR1 reads KGHSH; CDR2 reads LQKENI. V gave up 0 bases and J gave up 0 bases, with 8 bases separating them. The CDR3 bases are TGTGCCAGCTCACCACCCCCTTCAACAACTAATGAAAAACTGTTTTTT. Amino acids: CASSPPPSTTNEKLFF.

The genes are TRBV11-2 and TRBJ1-2, with 7 bases aligning to TRBD1. The CDR3 totals 16 residues. Germline loops: CDR1 SGHAT, CDR2 FQNNGV. V lost 0 bases to trimming and J lost 3 bases; unmatched junction nucleotides: 7. Here the CDR3 reads CASSLDPTGIDYGYTF. The CDR3 DNA follows: TGTGCCAGCAGCTTAGACCCGACAGGGATTGACTATGGCTACACCTTC.

The chain recombines TRBV5-1 with TRBJ1-5; weak D call: TRBD1 (6 bases). CDR3 length: 15 residues. The germline gives CDR1 SGHRS, CDR2 YFSETQ. V lost 1 base, J lost 6 bases, and 14 bases lay in between. The CDR3 coding sequence is TGCGCCAGCAGCTTGAGTGCAGGGGCCGGTCAGCCCCAGCATTTT. It translates to CASSLSAGAGQPQHF.

This clone appeared a single time. The CDR3 reads CASSEMGQKNTGELFF. Here the CDR3 DNA reads TGTGCCAGCAGTGAAATGGGACAGAAGAACACCGGGGAGCTGTTTTTT. J is TRBJ2-2 and V is TRBV2; 7 bases line up with TRBD1. CDR1 and CDR2 (germline): SNHLY, FYNNEI. The CDR3 consists of 16 residues. The trim removed 2 bases at V and 1 base at J, leaving 4 bases unmatched.

This chain joins TRBV29-1 and TRBJ2-7; TRBD2 aligns across 7 bases. Germline V gene lookup returns CDR1 SQVTM and CDR2 ANQGSEA. V was pared by 1 base and J by 2 bases, with 8 bases of the junction left unmatched. This CDR3 is built from 15 residues. CDR3 in amino acids: CSVEGAGLNPYEQYF. In nucleotides, the CDR3 is TGCAGCGTTGAAGGAGCGGGACTAAATCCCTACGAGCAGTACTTC.

In regard to this clone: Likely a read error: the CDR3 ends without its conserved phenylalanine or tryptophan. The chain joins TRBV19 to TRBJ1-6, with D tentatively TRBD1 (6 bases). The germline CDR1 and CDR2 sequences are LNHDA and SQIVND (reference sequence). CDR3 length: 15 residues. Trimming cost V 4 bases and J 1 base, with 8 bases left between them. The CDR3 DNA sequence: TGTGCCAGTAGTACAGGGGCATCCTATAATTCACCCCTCCACCTT. This codes for CASSTGASYNSPLHL.

This chain links TRBV29-1 with TRBJ2-4; the D call may be TRBD1 or TRBD2 (5 bases each). Trimming removed 4 bases from V and 4 bases from J, with 17 bases in between. The CDR3 spans 15 residues. Germline CDR1 and CDR2: SQVTM and ANQGSEA. The CDR3 DNA is TGCAGCGTTGGGGACGGCGCGGTCAGAAAAAACATTCAGTACTTC. It codes for CSVGDGAVRKNIQYF.

The V and J genes are TRBV9 and TRBJ2-3; 10 bases map to TRBD1. From germline, CDR1 is SGDLS and CDR2 YYNGEE. V shed 3 bases and J 2 bases; nucleotides not matched to a gene: 6. This CDR3 contains 16 residues. The CDR3, as DNA: TGTGCCAGCAGCGCGCGGACAGGGGGACTCACAGATACGCAGTATTTT. Amino acids: CASSARTGGLTDTQYF.

The chain joins TRBV27 to TRBJ1-5, with 9 nucleotides matching TRBD1. The V gene's germline CDR1 is MNHEY and CDR2 SMNVEV (reference sequence). V lost 4 bases and J lost 0; bases outside the gene matches: 10. The CDR3 spans 18 residues. The CDR3 loop reads CASSSAGTGIYSNQPQHF. CDR3 DNA sequence: TGTGCCAGCAGTTCCGCCGGGACAGGGATCTATAGCAATCAGCCCCAGCATTTT.

V and J are TRBV29-1 and TRBJ1-2; 9 bases match TRBD1. After removal of 0 bases from V and 4 bases from J, the junction contained 3 bases not matched to a gene. The CDR3 covers 14 residues. CDR1 is SQVTM and CDR2 is ANQGSEA in the germline V gene. The CDR3 coding sequence is TGCAGCGTTGAAGAAATACAGGGGGCCTATGGCTACACCTTC. It encodes CSVEEIQGAYGYTF.

The chain employs TRBV19 and TRBJ1-5; a possible D gene is TRBD1 (5 bases). V lost 5 bases to trimming and J lost 1 base, with 9 bases between them. This CDR3 is 14 amino acids long. Per germline, CDR1 LNHDA and CDR2 SQIVND (reference sequence). CDR3 in amino acids: CASSLGDSNQPQHF. In nucleotides, the CDR3 is TGTGCCAGTAGTCTTGGGGACAGCAATCAGCCCCAGCATTTT.

This chain's CDR3 is CASSQGGGNEQFF. CDR3 nucleotide sequence: TGTGCCAGCAGCCAGGGGGGGGGCAATGAGCAGTTCTTC. The chain uses TRBV3-1 (or the pseudogene TRBV3-2) and TRBJ2-1; 7 nucleotides line up with TRBD2. The J segment lost 6 bases and the V segment lost 3 bases, leaving 2 bases of the junction unmatched. The CDR3 totals 13 residues. CDR1 LGHDT and CDR2 YNNKEL come from the germline V gene (reference sequence).

The chain couples TRBV27 to TRBJ2-1; maybe TRBD2 (7 bases). CDR1 and CDR2 from the germline V gene are MNHEY and SMNVEV (reference sequence). This CDR3 region has 18 residues. V was cut by 4 bases and J by 8 bases, with 27 bases left in between. CDR3 protein: CASSSEGDLWGGRDEQFF. The CDR3 bases are TGTGCCAGCAGTTCAGAGGGGGACCTGTGGGGGGGCCGAGATGAGCAGTTCTTC.

The chain carries TRBV6-5 and TRBJ1-5, with a tentative D call TRBD1 (5 bases). The CDR3 is 14 residues long. Trimming took off 7 bases at V and 7 bases at J, with 17 bases between the two ends. Per the germline V gene, CDR1 is MNHEY and CDR2 is SVGAGI. DNA of the CDR3: TGTGCCAGCACTTGGGGGGGTAAGGGACAGCCCCAGCATTTT. Translating gives CASTWGGKGQPQHF.